A single sample gave rise to the 6 T cell receptor beta chains below, sequenced in a study of blood T cell repertoires in COVID-19. Using immunoSEQ multiplex PCR, the repertoire was profiled, and TCRdb retains in-frame clones only, with some absent. Among around 330,000 clones listed, around 91% were seen once. The material sequenced was PBMCs or T cells enriched from blood (not recorded which). The source of these receptors is a woman aged 40-49 years who had recovered from COVID-19.

This chain joins TRBV9 and TRBJ2-2, with 7 nucleotides matching TRBD2. Germline CDR1 SGDLS, CDR2 YYNGEE. The CDR3 has 15 residues. V lost 2 bases and J lost 1; bases outside the gene matches: 2. DNA of the CDR3: TGTGCCAGCAGCGTTCGGGGGGTGAACACCGGGGAGCTGTTTTTT. Translation: CASSVRGVNTGELFF.

The V call is TRBV19, the J call TRBJ2-2, with D perhaps matching TRBD2 (5 bases). Trimming stripped 6 bases from V and 4 bases from J, with 24 bases between. Germline V gene sequence: CDR1 LNHDA, CDR2 SQIVND (reference sequence). CDR3 size: 18 residues. The CDR3, as DNA: TGTGCCAGTAGGCCGAGGCCTAGCTCGCCCCTATTCACCGGGGAGCTGTTTTTT. Translation gives CASRPRPSSPLFTGELFF.

The chain joins TRBV29-1 to TRBJ2-5; 9 nucleotides align to TRBD1. V lost 8 bases and J lost 5; bases outside the gene matches: 12. This CDR3 is 14 amino acids long. The germline V gene has CDR1 SQVTM and CDR2 ANQGSEA. The CDR3 DNA follows: TGCAGCCTCAAACCCGGGACAGGGCCCGAGACCCAGTACTTC. It yields the protein CSLKPGTGPETQYF. Together with reference TRBV29-1 and TRBJ2-5, the CDR3 gives the full variable domain: SAVISQKPSRDICQRGTSLTIQCQVDSQVTMMFWYRQQPGQSLTLIATANQGSEATYESGFVIDKFPISRPNLTFSTLTVSNMSPEDSSIYLCSLKPGTGPETQYFGPGTRLLVL.

V usage is TRBV11-2 and J usage is TRBJ1-1, with D possibly TRBD1 on 6 matching bases. Per the germline V gene, CDR1 is SGHAT and CDR2 is FQNNGV. V lost 1 base and J lost 5, with 14 bases in between. This CDR3 comprises 15 residues. Here the CDR3 DNA reads TGTGCCAGCAGCTTAGCGGCAGGGGAGCGGACTGAAGCTTTCTTT. As protein: CASSLAAGERTEAFF.

The genes are TRBV5-1 and TRBJ1-5, with 9 bases that match TRBD1. CDR3 size: 15 residues. Germline trimming cut 4 bases from V and 0 bases from J; bases unmatched to any gene: 2. CDR1 SGHRS and CDR2 YFSETQ come from the germline V gene. The CDR3 sequence: CASSQGQGSNQPQHF. CDR3 nucleotide sequence: TGCGCCAGCAGCCAGGGACAGGGTAGCAATCAGCCCCAGCATTTT.

This clone was seen a single time. The chain employs TRBV28 and TRBJ1-5, with 9 bases lining up with TRBD1. This CDR3 has 14 amino acids. With 2 bases clipped from V and 6 bases from J, the junction kept 2 bases outside the gene matches. CDR1 is MDHEN and CDR2 is SYDVKM in the germline V gene. The CDR3 reads CASSLGTGLQPQHF. As DNA, the CDR3 is TGTGCCAGCAGTTTAGGGACAGGGCTTCAGCCCCAGCATTTT.